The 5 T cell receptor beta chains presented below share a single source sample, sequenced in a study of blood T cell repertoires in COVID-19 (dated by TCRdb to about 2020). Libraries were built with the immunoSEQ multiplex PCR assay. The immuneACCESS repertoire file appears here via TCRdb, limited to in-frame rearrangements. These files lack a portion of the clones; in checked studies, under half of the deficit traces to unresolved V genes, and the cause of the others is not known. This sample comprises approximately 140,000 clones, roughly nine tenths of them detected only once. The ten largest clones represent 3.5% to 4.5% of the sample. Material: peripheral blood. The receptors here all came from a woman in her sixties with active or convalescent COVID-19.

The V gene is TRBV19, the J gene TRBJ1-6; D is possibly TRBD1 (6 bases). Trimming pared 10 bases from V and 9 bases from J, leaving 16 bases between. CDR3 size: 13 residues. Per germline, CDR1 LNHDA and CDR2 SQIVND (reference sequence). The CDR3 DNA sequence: TGTGCCACCTCGACAGAGGGGGTTTCACCCCTCCACTTT. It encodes CATSTEGVSPLHF.

CDR3 in DNA: TGTGCCAGCAGCCCGAGGGAGACTAGCGGGTCAAGAGCCTACGAGCAGTACTTC. Its protein is CASSPRETSGSRAYEQYF. V is TRBV7-9 and J is TRBJ2-7, with 10 bases that match TRBD2. The V gene end was trimmed by 5 bases and the J gene end by 2 bases; junction bases not matched to a gene: 15. The CDR3 is made up of 18 amino acids. CDR1 is SEHNR, CDR2 FQNEAQ, per germline (reference sequence).

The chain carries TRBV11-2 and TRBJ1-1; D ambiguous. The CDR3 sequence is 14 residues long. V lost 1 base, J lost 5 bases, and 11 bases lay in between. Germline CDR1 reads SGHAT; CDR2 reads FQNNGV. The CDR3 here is CASSLGAEGTEAFF. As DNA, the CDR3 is TGTGCCAGCAGCTTAGGGGCGGAGGGTACTGAAGCTTTCTTT. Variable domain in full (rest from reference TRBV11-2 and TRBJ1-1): EAGVAQSPRYKIIEKRQSVAFWCNPISGHATLYWYQQILGQGPKLLIQFQNNGVVDDSQLPKDRFSAERLKGVDSTLKIQPAKLEDSAVYLCASSLGAEGTEAFFGQGTRLTVV.

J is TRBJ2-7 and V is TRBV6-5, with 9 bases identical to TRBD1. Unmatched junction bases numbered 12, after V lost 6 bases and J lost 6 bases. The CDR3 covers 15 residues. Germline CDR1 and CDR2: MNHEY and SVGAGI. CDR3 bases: TGTGCCAGCAGACGACGGGACAGGGAGTTTCCCGAGCAGTACTTC. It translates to CASRRRDREFPEQYF.

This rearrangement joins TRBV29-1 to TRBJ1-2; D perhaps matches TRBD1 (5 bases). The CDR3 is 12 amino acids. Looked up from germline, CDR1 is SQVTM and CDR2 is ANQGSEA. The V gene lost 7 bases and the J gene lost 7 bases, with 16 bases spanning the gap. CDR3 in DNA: TGCAGCGCCCGAGAAGGGGTTGGTGGCTACACCTTC. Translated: CSAREGVGGYTF. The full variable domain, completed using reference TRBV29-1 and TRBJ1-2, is SAVISQKPSRDICQRGTSLTIQCQVDSQVTMMFWYRQQPGQSLTLIATANQGSEATYESGFVIDKFPISRPNLTFSTLTVSNMSPEDSSIYLCSAREGVGGYTFGSGTRLTVV.